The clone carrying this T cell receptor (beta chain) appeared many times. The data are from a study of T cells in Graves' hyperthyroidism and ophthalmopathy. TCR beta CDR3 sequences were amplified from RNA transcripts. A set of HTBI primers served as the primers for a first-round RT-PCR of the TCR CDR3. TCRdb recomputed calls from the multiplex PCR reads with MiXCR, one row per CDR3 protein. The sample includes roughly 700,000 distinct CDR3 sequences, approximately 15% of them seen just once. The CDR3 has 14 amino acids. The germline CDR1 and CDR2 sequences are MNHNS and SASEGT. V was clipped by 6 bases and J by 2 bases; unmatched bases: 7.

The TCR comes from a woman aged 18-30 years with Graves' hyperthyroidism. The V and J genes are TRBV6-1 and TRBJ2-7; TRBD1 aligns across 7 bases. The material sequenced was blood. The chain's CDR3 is CASSSHRGAYEQYF. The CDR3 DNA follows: TGTGCCAGCAGCTCACACAGGGGCGCCTACGAGCAGTACTTC.